A single sample gave rise to the 27 T cell receptor beta chains below, sequenced in a study of T cells after yellow fever vaccination. TCRdb re-called the 5' RACE reads through MiXCR, storing one row per CDR3 protein. The sample includes hundreds of thousands of distinct CDR3 sequences, roughly 12% of them seen just once. The sample here was PBMCs, taken on the day of the yellow fever booster vaccination. The receptor set was obtained from a man younger than 40 who received the YFV17D yellow fever vaccine.

This chain joins TRBV4-1 and TRBJ2-1; no clear D. Per the germline V gene, CDR1 is MGHRA and CDR2 is YSYEKL. Trimming removed 1 base at V and 9 bases at J, with 7 bases between. The CDR3 covers 12 residues. The CDR3 reads CASSQGAGEQFF. CDR3 DNA: TGCGCCAGCAGCCAAGGGGCTGGTGAGCAGTTCTTC.

The sample holds many counts of this clonotype. CDR3 nucleotides: TGTGCCAGCTCACCAGGTTACGCCGGGGAGCTGTTTTTT. It specifies CASSPGYAGELFF. The chain has TRBV18 and TRBJ2-2; D is unclear. Germline CDR1 and CDR2: KGHSH and LQKENI. V shed 2 bases and J shed 6 bases, with 7 bases lying between them. The CDR3 has 13 amino acids.

This clonotype was observed a few times. The chain has TRBV6-1 and TRBJ2-2, with D unclear. V lost 8 bases and J lost 6, with 7 bases in between. CDR1 is MNHNS and CDR2 is SASEGT in the germline V gene. The CDR3 runs to 11 residues. The CDR3 reads CASFFPGELFF. The CDR3 coding sequence is TGTGCCAGCTTTTTTCCCGGGGAGCTGTTTTTT.

This chain uses TRBV20-1 with TRBJ2-1; D uncertain. The CDR3 has 14 amino acids. Germline loops: CDR1 DFQATT, CDR2 SNEGSKA (reference sequence). V lost 3 bases and J lost 0, with 9 bases in between. The CDR3 reads CSASSESSYNEQFF. In DNA, the CDR3 is TGCAGTGCTAGTTCCGAGAGCTCCTACAATGAGCAGTTCTTC.

The chain employs TRBV5-1 and TRBJ1-4; no firm D call. Germline CDR1 and CDR2: SGHRS and YFSETQ. V shed 3 bases and J shed 0 bases, with 6 bases lying between them. The CDR3 totals 14 residues. The CDR3: CASSSDTTNEKLFF. The DNA of the CDR3 is TGCGCCAGCAGCTCGGATACAACTAATGAAAAACTGTTTTTT.

This clonotype was seen a few times. As DNA, the CDR3 is TGTGCCAGCAGTTCCCCCGGGGTCGGTTCCTACGAGCAGTACTTC. Translation: CASSSPGVGSYEQYF. V is TRBV28 and J is TRBJ2-7; tentative D call: TRBD2 (5 bases). The germline V and J ends were trimmed by 4 bases and 1 base, with 14 bases remaining between them. The CDR3 is 15 amino acids. The germline V gene encodes CDR1 MDHEN and CDR2 SYDVKM.

This chain joins TRBV19 and TRBJ1-5, with no clear D. The V end lost 8 bases, the J end lost 0 bases, and 8 bases lay between the germline ends. The CDR3 is 13 residues long. Looked up from germline, CDR1 is LNHDA and CDR2 is SQIVND (reference sequence). CDR3 coding DNA: TGTGCCAGTGCCACAGATAGCAATCAGCCCCAGCATTTT. It encodes CASATDSNQPQHF.

In its sample, this clonotype was seen a few times. The chain has TRBV7-2 and TRBJ2-3; D gene unclear. Trimming stripped 0 bases from V and 7 bases from J, with 14 bases between. The CDR3 totals 15 residues. Germline loops: CDR1 SGHTA, CDR2 FQGNSA. The CDR3 spells CASSLAGQVGNTQYF. DNA for the CDR3: TGTGCCAGCAGCTTAGCAGGGCAGGTTGGGAATACGCAGTATTTT.

The rearrangement joins TRBV27 to TRBJ2-6; tentatively, D is TRBD2 (6 bases). This CDR3 is built from 15 residues. The V and J ends lost 3 bases and 9 bases respectively, with 15 bases between them. The germline V gene has CDR1 MNHEY and CDR2 SMNVEV (reference sequence). The CDR3 DNA sequence: TGTGCCAGCAGTTTGGAAATGGAGGGTGGCAACGTCCTGACTTTC. This codes for CASSLEMEGGNVLTF.

The chain combines TRBV7-2 with TRBJ2-3; no clear D. The V gene lost 6 bases and the J gene lost 9 bases, with 13 bases spanning the gap. CDR1 SGHTA and CDR2 FQGNSA come from the germline V gene. This CDR3 comprises 12 residues. CDR3 sequence (DNA): TGTGCCAGCAGTCCAACTCTCGGCACGCAGTATTTT. Translated: CASSPTLGTQYF. Using reference TRBV7-2 and TRBJ2-3 for the parts outside the CDR3, the full variable domain is GAGVSQSPSNKVTEKGKDVELRCDPISGHTALYWYRQSLGQGLEFLIYFQGNSAPDKSGLPSDRFSAERTGGSVSTLTIQRTQQEDSAVYLCASSPTLGTQYFGPGTRLTVL.

This clonotype was seen at least ten times. The chain has TRBV6-5 and TRBJ2-7; D might be TRBD2 (6 bases). Deletions cut 8 bases from V and 4 bases from J, with 9 bases between. The CDR3 is made up of 11 amino acids. CDR1 and CDR2 (germline): MNHEY, SVGAGI. CDR3 region: CASGAGYEQYF. The DNA for the CDR3 is TGTGCCAGCGGGGCGGGGTACGAGCAGTACTTC.

The chain recombines TRBV20-1 with TRBJ1-1; TRBD1 might be the D (5 bases). There are 12 residues in the CDR3. The V gene lost 6 bases and the J gene lost 4 bases, with 12 bases spanning the gap. From germline, CDR1 is DFQATT and CDR2 SNEGSKA (reference sequence). The CDR3 coding sequence is TGCAGTGCCCCCTGGCAGGGCACTGAAGCTTTCTTT. Residues: CSAPWQGTEAFF.

The chain uses TRBV3-1 and TRBJ2-1, with TRBD2 matching over 10 bases. The CDR3 runs 15 residues. With 2 bases clipped from V and 5 bases from J, the junction kept 3 bases outside the gene matches. The germline CDR1 and CDR2 sequences are LGHDT and YNNKEL (reference sequence). The CDR3 DNA reads as TGTGCCAGCAGCCAATCGCTAGCGGGGGACAATGAGCAGTTCTTC. It specifies CASSQSLAGDNEQFF.

This clonotype was picked up a small number of times. The chain couples TRBV2 to TRBJ2-7; TRBD1 matches 7 bases. V dropped 6 bases and J dropped 6; count of bases not matched to a gene: 8. Per germline, CDR1 SNHLY and CDR2 FYNNEI. The CDR3 is 13 amino acids. Here the CDR3 reads CASRSRGRGEQYF. The CDR3, as DNA: TGTGCCAGCAGAAGTAGGGGGCGAGGCGAGCAGTACTTC.

This rearrangement joins TRBV29-1 to TRBJ1-4; D unresolved. Germline V gene lookup returns CDR1 SQVTM and CDR2 ANQGSEA. CDR3 length: 11 residues. The V and J ends lost 5 bases and 7 bases respectively, with 8 bases between them. CDR3 protein: CSVRVLEKLFF. The CDR3 coding sequence is TGCAGCGTTCGGGTTCTTGAAAAACTGTTTTTT. The variable domain in full, with the rest retrieved from reference TRBV29-1 and TRBJ1-4, is SAVISQKPSRDICQRGTSLTIQCQVDSQVTMMFWYRQQPGQSLTLIATANQGSEATYESGFVIDKFPISRPNLTFSTLTVSNMSPEDSSIYLCSVRVLEKLFFGSGTQLSVL.

V is TRBV30 and J is TRBJ2-7, with TRBD2 identical over 10 bases. The V gene's germline CDR1 is GTSNPN and CDR2 SVGIG (reference sequence). J lost 6 bases, V lost 3 bases, and 5 bases had no gene match. CDR3 size: 13 residues. CDR3 loop: CAWSPSGSTEQYF. The CDR3 bases are TGTGCCTGGAGCCCTAGCGGGAGCACCGAGCAGTACTTC.

This clonotype has a handful of counts. The CDR3 loop reads CASRAGLLIRGPQHF. The CDR3 bases are TGTGCCAGTAGAGCCGGGCTGCTTATTAGAGGGCCCCAGCATTTT. This sequence joins TRBV19 and TRBJ1-5; unclear D gene. The germline V and J ends were trimmed by 6 bases and 9 bases, with 21 bases remaining between them. The germline V gene encodes CDR1 LNHDA and CDR2 SQIVND (reference sequence). This CDR3 spans 15 amino acids.

This rearrangement joins TRBV7-2 to TRBJ2-7; 13 bases are shared with TRBD2. The CDR3 is 16 residues long. CDR1 is SGHTA and CDR2 is FQGNSA in the germline V gene. Losses at the gene ends were 4 bases for V and 3 bases for J; bases not matched to a gene: 6. CDR3 protein: CASSSGTSGIDYEQYF. The CDR3 DNA reads as TGTGCCAGCAGCTCGGGGACTAGCGGGATAGACTACGAGCAGTACTTC.

The genes are TRBV5-1 and TRBJ1-2; D possibly corresponds to TRBD1 (5 bases). The V gene's germline CDR1 is SGHRS and CDR2 YFSETQ. The CDR3 loop spans 15 amino acids. V lost 4 bases, J lost 2 bases, and 15 bases lay in between. The CDR3 here is CASSSFQGGNYGYTF. The CDR3 DNA sequence: TGCGCCAGCAGCAGTTTTCAGGGAGGAAACTATGGCTACACCTTC.

This clonotype was seen only a few times. V and J are TRBV5-1 and TRBJ2-7; the match to TRBD2 covers 14 bases. Losses at the gene ends were 5 bases for V and 4 bases for J; bases not matched to a gene: 5. The CDR3 is made up of 15 amino acids. Germline assignment: CDR1 SGHRS and CDR2 YFSETQ. The CDR3: CASRKTSGREYEQYF. The DNA of the CDR3 is TGCGCCAGCAGAAAGACTAGCGGGAGGGAGTACGAGCAGTACTTC.

A few counts support this clonotype. The chain's CDR3 is CASSIQPAGGYEQYF. CDR3 DNA: TGTGCCAGTAGTATTCAACCAGCGGGAGGCTACGAGCAGTACTTC. The rearrangement links TRBV19 to TRBJ2-7; 9 nucleotides match TRBD2. CDR1 is LNHDA and CDR2 is SQIVND in the germline V gene (reference sequence). The V and J ends lost 3 bases and 3 bases, in that order; junction bases with no gene match: 6. CDR3 length: 15 residues. The full variable domain, rest sourced from reference TRBV19 and TRBJ2-7, is DGGITQSPKYLFRKEGQNVTLSCEQNLNHDAMYWYRQDPGQGLRLIYYSQIVNDFQKGDIAEGYSVSREKKESFPLTVTSAQKNPTAFYLCASSIQPAGGYEQYFGPGTRLTVT.

The chain combines TRBV30 with TRBJ2-1, with D possibly matching TRBD2 (5 bases). The germline V gene encodes CDR1 GTSNPN and CDR2 SVGIG (reference sequence). The CDR3 is made up of 13 amino acids. The V and J ends lost 3 bases and 7 bases respectively, with 13 bases between them. The CDR3 sequence is CAWRWSGINEQFF. For the CDR3, the DNA is TGTGCCTGGAGATGGTCGGGAATAAATGAGCAGTTCTTC.

The rearrangement uses TRBV19 and TRBJ1-6, with 9 bases matching TRBD1. With 6 bases clipped from V and 9 bases from J, the junction kept 9 bases outside the gene matches. The germline V gene has CDR1 LNHDA and CDR2 SQIVND (reference sequence). CDR3 length: 15 amino acids. In DNA form, the CDR3 reads TGTGCCAGTAGCCCCGGGACAGGGTTCGGTTCACCCCTCCACTTT. This sequence encodes CASSPGTGFGSPLHF.

The rearrangement links TRBV28 to TRBJ2-2, with 13 bases fitting TRBD2. This CDR3 contains 16 residues. Germline V gives CDR1 MDHEN, CDR2 SYDVKM. Trimming took 5 bases from V and 9 from J; bases not matched to a gene: 9. Here the CDR3 DNA reads TGTGCCAGCAGTACAACTAGCGGGAGGGCTGGGCGGGAGCTGTTTTTT. This sequence encodes CASSTTSGRAGRELFF. The variable domain in full, with the rest retrieved from reference TRBV28 and TRBJ2-2, is DVKVTQSSRYLVKRTGEKVFLECVQDMDHENMFWYRQDPGLGLRLIYFSYDVKMKEKGDIPEGYSVSREKKERFSLILESASTNQTSMYLCASSTTSGRAGRELFFGEGSRLTVL.

At least ten counts were recorded for this clonotype. The J gene is TRBJ2-7, the V gene TRBV10-3; possible D gene TRBD1, 6 bases. Germline loops: CDR1 ENHRY, CDR2 SYGVKD. V lost 8 bases to trimming and J lost 3 bases, with 14 bases between them. The CDR3 has 13 amino acids. For the CDR3, the DNA is TGTGCCATCTGGGGGCCTGGGGTCTACGAGCAGTACTTC. Its translation: CAIWGPGVYEQYF.

This clonotype was counted only a few times. The chain combines TRBV5-1 with TRBJ2-1; 11 bases are a match to TRBD2. Unmatched junction bases numbered 10, after V lost 5 bases and J lost 3 bases. The germline V gene has CDR1 SGHRS and CDR2 YFSETQ. The CDR3 consists of 17 residues. The CDR3 loop reads CASSGTSGSPDYNEQFF. CDR3 coding DNA: TGCGCCAGCAGTGGGACTAGCGGATCCCCAGACTACAATGAGCAGTTCTTC.

The chain carries TRBV4-3 and TRBJ2-7, with D unclear. Trimming removed 4 bases from V and 4 bases from J, with 17 bases in between. The CDR3 extends over 15 amino acids. Germline-derived CDR1 and CDR2 are LGHNA and YSLEER. The CDR3 DNA sequence: TGCGCCAGCAGCCTCCGACATGGAGAAAAATACGAGCAGTACTTC. Amino acid sequence: CASSLRHGEKYEQYF.